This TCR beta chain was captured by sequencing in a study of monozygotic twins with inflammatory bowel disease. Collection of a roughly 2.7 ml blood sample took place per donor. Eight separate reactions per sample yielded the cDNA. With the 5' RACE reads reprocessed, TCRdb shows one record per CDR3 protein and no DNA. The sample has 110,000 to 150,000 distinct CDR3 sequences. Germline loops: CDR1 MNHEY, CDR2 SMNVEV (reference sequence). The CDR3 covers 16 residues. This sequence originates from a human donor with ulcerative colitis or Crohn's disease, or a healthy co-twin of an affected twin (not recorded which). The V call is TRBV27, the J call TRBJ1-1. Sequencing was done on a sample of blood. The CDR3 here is CASSLLGGRVNTEAFF.